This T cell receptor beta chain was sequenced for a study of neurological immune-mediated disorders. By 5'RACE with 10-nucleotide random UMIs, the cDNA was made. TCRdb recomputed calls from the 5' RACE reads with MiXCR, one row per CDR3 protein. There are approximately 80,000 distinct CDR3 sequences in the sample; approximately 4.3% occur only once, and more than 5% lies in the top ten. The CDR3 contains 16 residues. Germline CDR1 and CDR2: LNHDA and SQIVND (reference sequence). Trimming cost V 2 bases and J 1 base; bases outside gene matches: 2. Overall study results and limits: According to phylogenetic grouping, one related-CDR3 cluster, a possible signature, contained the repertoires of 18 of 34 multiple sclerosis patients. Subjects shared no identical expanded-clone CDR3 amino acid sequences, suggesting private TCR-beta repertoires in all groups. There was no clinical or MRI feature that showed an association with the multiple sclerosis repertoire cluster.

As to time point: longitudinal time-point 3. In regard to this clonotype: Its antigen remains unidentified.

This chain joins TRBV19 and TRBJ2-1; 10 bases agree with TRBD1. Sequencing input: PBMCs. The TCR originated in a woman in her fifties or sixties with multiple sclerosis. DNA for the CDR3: TGTGCCAGTAGTATACGGGGACAGGGGTCCTACAATGAGCAGTTCTTC. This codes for CASSIRGQGSYNEQFF.